These T cell receptor beta chains were read from a single sample in a study of radiotherapy plus CTLA-4 blockade in lung cancer. Clones were read by immunoSEQ multiplex PCR, and TCRdb kept only the in-frame ones, dropping some. Of roughly 68,000 clones in the sample, roughly 78% were seen once. The sequencing used peripheral blood, collected from a patient treated with radiotherapy plus ipilimumab. The origin of the receptors is a human donor with non-small cell lung cancer who had a complete response to radiotherapy plus ipilimumab. Both conserved end residues are part of each CDR3. The order of the fields is V gene, J gene, CDR3 protein.

TRBV18	TRBJ1-5	CASSPPGHNQPQHF
TRBV6-1	TRBJ1-5	CASRVNLNQPQHF
TRBV4-1	TRBJ2-1	CASSQAGGWASGGAMGNEQFF
TRBV18	TRBJ1-1	CASSTGENTEAFF
TRBV2	TRBJ1-5	CASKGGMDQPQHF
TRBV5-1	TRBJ2-2	CASSPNRQGTGELFF
TRBV7-6	TRBJ2-1	CASSLHRTGTGSLRGMLKQFF
TRBV2	TRBJ2-3	CASSEGGLAGGSGDTQYF
TRBV30	TRBJ1-5	CAWRGKGVQPQHF
TRBV7-2	TRBJ2-5	CASSPQTGGETQYF
TRBV10-2	TRBJ1-5	CASSESRRDQPQHF
TRBV9	TRBJ2-5	CASSPPRGRDQETQYF
TRBV6-5	TRBJ2-5	CASSIVGTRQETQYF
TRBV5-1	TRBJ2-7	CASSLGERGEQYF
TRBV6-5	TRBJ1-1	CASSPQGVNTEAFF
TRBV6-5	TRBJ1-1	CASSTDRRENTEAFF
TRBV30	TRBJ1-4	CAWSVGGGKVEKLFF
TRBV7-2	TRBJ1-2	CASSVRQGPSSHYGYTF
TRBV27	TRBJ1-1	CASYNTLTNTEAFF
TRBV10-3	TRBJ1-2	CAISELMGQRTFANYGYTF
TRBV19	TRBJ2-1	CASSMEAGGIGEQFF
TRBV6-6	TRBJ2-2	CASKRPGQPNTGELFF
TRBV6-5	TRBJ1-1	CASQGARMGEAFF
TRBV5-1	TRBJ1-5	CASSLQGGGQPQHF
TRBV25-1	TRBJ1-1	CASSSERGTEAFF
TRBV29-1	TRBJ2-5	CSVSIGTLQETQYF
TRBV7-2	TRBJ1-2	CASSEGQNYGYTF
TRBV19	TRBJ1-4	CASRQGGEHREKLFF
TRBV21-1	TRBJ1-1	CASRYEAFF
TRBV6-5	NA	CASTRGGDGSEQFF
TRBV18	TRBJ2-5	CASSTSDETQYF
TRBV7-2	TRBJ1-4	CASSLDRGGEKLFF
TRBV28	TRBJ2-2	CASSSRLAGVSNGELFF
TRBV7-9	TRBJ1-2	CASSPTDSYGYTF
TRBV15	TRBJ2-5	CATSNPTGAETQYF
TRBV6-6	TRBJ1-2	CASSYSGTANNYGYTF
TRBV9	TRBJ1-2	CASSGGSVDGRTYYGYTF
TRBV27	TRBJ2-3	CASSLSSGGASTDTQYF
TRBV9	TRBJ1-6	CASSPGQGPNSPLHF
TRBV11-2	TRBJ2-5	CASSLSGIGETQYF
TRBV28	TRBJ2-7	CAIGAGEQYF
TRBV15	TRBJ1-1	CATGGRGEAFF
TRBV27	TRBJ1-1	CASTEQGNTEAFF
TRBV28	TRBJ1-5	CASSSVNQPQHF
TRBV7-8	TRBJ1-2	CASSRWGIGNPPNYGYTF
TRBV5-1	TRBJ2-5	CASSLGQGWEETQYF
TRBV2	TRBJ2-3	CASSPQGPGGTDTQYF
TRBV30	TRBJ2-1	CAWSLDRVDEQFF
TRBV5-4	TRBJ2-7	CASSQDRGGEQYF
TRBV4-3	TRBJ1-1	CASSLYTGDTEAFF
TRBV18	TRBJ2-5	CASSPQGEETQYF
TRBV11-3	TRBJ1-2	CASSPETRAGYTF
TRBV10-3	TRBJ2-4	CAISDSSAGYQNIQYF
TRBV6-5	TRBJ2-5	CASSYRLLGQETQYF
TRBV5-1	TRBJ2-3	CASSFTPYYQLAGGTDTQYF